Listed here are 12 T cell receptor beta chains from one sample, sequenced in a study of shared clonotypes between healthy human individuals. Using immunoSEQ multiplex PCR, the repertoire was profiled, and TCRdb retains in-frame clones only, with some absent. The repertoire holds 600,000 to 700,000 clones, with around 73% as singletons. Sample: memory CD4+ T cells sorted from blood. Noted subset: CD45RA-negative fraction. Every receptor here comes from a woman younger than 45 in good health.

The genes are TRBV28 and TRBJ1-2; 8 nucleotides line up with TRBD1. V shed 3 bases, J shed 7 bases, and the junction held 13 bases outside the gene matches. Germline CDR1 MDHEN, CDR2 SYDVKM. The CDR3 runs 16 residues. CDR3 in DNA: TGTGCCAGCAGTTTTGTCCCTCGGGCAGGGGGCGGTGGCTACACCTTC. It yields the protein CASSFVPRAGGGGYTF.

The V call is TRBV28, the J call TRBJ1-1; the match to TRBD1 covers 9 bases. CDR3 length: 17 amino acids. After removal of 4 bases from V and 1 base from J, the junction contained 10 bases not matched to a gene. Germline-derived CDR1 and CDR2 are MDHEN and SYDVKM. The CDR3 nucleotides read TGTGCCAGCAGTTCCCCGGGACAGGGTCAGAGGAACACTGAAGCTTTCTTT. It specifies CASSSPGQGQRNTEAFF.

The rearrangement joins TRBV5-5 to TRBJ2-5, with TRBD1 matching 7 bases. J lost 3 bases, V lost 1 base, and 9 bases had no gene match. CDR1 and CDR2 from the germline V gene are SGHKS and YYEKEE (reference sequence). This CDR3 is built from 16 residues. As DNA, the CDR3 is TGTGCCAGCAGCTTGAGGATACAGGGGTTCGAAGAGACCCAGTACTTC. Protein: CASSLRIQGFEETQYF.

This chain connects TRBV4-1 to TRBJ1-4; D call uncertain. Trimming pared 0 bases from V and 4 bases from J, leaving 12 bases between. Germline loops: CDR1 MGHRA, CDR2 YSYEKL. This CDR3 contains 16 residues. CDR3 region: CASSQDPGTNNEKLFF. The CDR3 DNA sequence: TGCGCCAGCAGCCAAGACCCAGGAACGAATAATGAAAAACTGTTTTTT.

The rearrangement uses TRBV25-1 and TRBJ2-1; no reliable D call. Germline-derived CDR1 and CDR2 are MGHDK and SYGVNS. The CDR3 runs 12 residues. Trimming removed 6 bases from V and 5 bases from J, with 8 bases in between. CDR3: CASRSSNNEQFF. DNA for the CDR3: TGTGCCAGCAGGAGTAGTAACAATGAGCAGTTCTTC.

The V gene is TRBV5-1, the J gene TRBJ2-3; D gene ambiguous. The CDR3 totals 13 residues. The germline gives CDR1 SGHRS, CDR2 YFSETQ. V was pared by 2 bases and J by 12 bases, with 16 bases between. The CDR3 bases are TGCGCCAGCAGCTTTGGGTCGGCTATTATTCAGTATTTT. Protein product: CASSFGSAIIQYF. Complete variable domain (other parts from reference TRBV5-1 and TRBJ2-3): KAGVTQTPRYLIKTRGQQVTLSCSPISGHRSVSWYQQTPGQGLQFLFEYFSETQRNKGNFPGRFSGRQFSNSRSEMNVSTLELGDSALYLCASSFGSAIIQYFGPGTRLTVL.

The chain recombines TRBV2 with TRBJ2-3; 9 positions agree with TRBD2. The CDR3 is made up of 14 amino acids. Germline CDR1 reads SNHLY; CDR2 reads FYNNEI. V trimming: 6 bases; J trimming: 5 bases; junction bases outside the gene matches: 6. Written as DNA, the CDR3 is TGTGCCAGCAGCTTGCGAGCGGGAGGAGATACGCAGTATTTT. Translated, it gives CASSLRAGGDTQYF.

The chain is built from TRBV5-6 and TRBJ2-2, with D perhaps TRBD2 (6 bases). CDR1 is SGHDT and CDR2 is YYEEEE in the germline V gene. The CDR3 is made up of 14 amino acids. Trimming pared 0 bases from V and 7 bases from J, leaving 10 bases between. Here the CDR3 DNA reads TGTGCCAGCAGCTTGGCGGGAGTAATCGGGGAGCTGTTTTTT. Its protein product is CASSLAGVIGELFF.

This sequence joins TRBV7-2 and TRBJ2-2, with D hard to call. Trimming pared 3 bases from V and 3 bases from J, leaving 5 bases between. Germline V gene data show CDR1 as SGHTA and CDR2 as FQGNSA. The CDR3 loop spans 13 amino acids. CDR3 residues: CASSFYYTGELFF. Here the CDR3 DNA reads TGTGCCAGCAGCTTCTACTACACCGGGGAGCTGTTTTTT.

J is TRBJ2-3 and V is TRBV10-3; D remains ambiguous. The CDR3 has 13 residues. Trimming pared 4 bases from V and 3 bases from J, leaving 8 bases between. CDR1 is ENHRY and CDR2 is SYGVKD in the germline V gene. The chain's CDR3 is CAISVEGTDTQYF. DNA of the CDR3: TGTGCCATCAGTGTCGAAGGGACAGATACGCAGTATTTT.

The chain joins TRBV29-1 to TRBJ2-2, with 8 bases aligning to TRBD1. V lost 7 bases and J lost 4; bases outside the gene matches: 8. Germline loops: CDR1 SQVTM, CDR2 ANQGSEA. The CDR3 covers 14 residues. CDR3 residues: CSARLGQGTGELFF. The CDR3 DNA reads TGCAGCGCCAGACTCGGACAGGGCACCGGGGAGCTGTTTTTT.

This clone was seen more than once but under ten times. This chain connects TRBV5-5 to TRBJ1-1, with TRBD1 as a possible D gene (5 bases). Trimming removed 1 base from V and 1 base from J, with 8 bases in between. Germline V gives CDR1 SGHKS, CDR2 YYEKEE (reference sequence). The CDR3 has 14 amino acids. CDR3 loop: CASSLSQANTEAFF. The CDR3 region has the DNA TGTGCCAGCAGCTTGTCACAGGCGAACACTGAAGCTTTCTTT.